This T cell receptor (beta chain) was captured by sequencing in a study of T cell responses to AZD1222 COVID-19 vaccine (TCRdb year 2021). Study-level background: AZD1222 recipients given second doses at about 4 weeks or at about 12 weeks were pooled, since spike-specific TCR depth and breadth were not found to differ between the two schedules. TCR sequencing was performed for about 250 trial participants, of whom some 200 were given two doses of AZD1222 and around 25 were given two doses of MenACWY control vaccine. Trial participants were enrolled by age into subgroups of 18-55, 56-69 and 70-plus years, and roughly 150, 30 and 60 TCR-sequenced participants, respectively, were included in these subgroups. What the study reported, not specific to this receptor: Conclusions about previously exposed vaccinees were limited because only six AZD1222 recipients were SARS-CoV-2 seropositive at baseline. No day 14 peak-response samples were available, so repertoires were characterized only after the peak T cell response. Epitopes outside the regions mutated in the B.1.351 and B.1.1.7 variants were reportedly recognized by nearly half of the unique spike-specific TCRs. In the small 56-69-year group, the increase in depth fell short of significance, most likely because of low power. Participants were mostly white British and included more females than males, and it was suggested by the authors that clonal diversity may have been underestimated. The whole spike protein was spanned by vaccine-associated CD4 TCRs, and dominant responses were seen in regions 160-218 and 743-854. A significant rise in spike-specific TCR breadth and depth was observed after two AZD1222 doses relative to day 0 and relative to MenACWY recipients.

Explained via the paper, the time point label denotes: baseline before first vaccination. Samples from vaccinated people were obtained from the UK trials COV001 and COV002, which included a single-blind randomized controlled phase 2/3 trial of AZD1222 (ChAdOx1 nCoV-19) in healthy adults. For TCRbeta chain sequencing, PBMC samples were collected from trial participants at day 0 and at day 28 after the second dose. The CDR3 regions of human TCRbeta chains were analyzed by immunosequencing. In the original analysis: Repertoire TCRs were matched against a reference library of SARS-CoV-2-specific TCRs generated with the MIRA antigen-specificity platform. Breadth was defined as the fraction of unique TCRs that were SARS-CoV-2-associated. Depth was defined as the fraction of total T cells that were SARS-CoV-2-associated. Using the MIRA data, each spike-specific TCR was assigned both to the spike region to which the TCR was reactive and to a CD4 or CD8 class. Log10-transformed breadth and depth values were compared by one-way ANOVA with Sidak's multiple comparisons tests. TCRdb took this table from immuneACCESS and kept in-frame rearrangements with V and J called. Such tables lack part of the clones; where checked against another copy, unresolved V genes explain under half of the gap, and the rest is unexplained. V and J calls and clone size are those listed in that table; D and trimming were worked out from the DNA. Counted in this sample were 130,000 or so clones; roughly 90% of them appeared once. The ten largest clones represent over 2.5% of the sample.

To note about this clone: Its antigen remains unidentified. Per-base qualities were not stored, and no clone one base away is much larger.

Looking up the germline V gene yields CDR1 SGHAT and CDR2 FQNNGV. From cysteine to phenylalanine, the CDR3 is 14 amino acids long. Only the CDR3 region is kept as DNA, spanning 42 bases read in frame from base 1. V sheds 1 base and J sheds 5 bases, leaving 11 bases between their ends. The sequence links TRBV11-2 to TRBJ2-5; the D gene is possibly TRBD1 or TRBD2, with 5 bases matching each. This clonotype was sampled from an adult in good health. The specimen comprised peripheral blood, sampled on day 0 of AZD1222 vaccination. In nucleotides, the sequence is TGTGCCAGCAGCTTAGGAGGGGCTGGGGAGACCCAGTACTTC. It is translated as CASSLGGAGETQYF. When the CDR3 is completed using the reference TRBV11-2 and TRBJ2-5 genes on either side, the full variable domain is EAGVAQSPRYKIIEKRQSVAFWCNPISGHATLYWYQQILGQGPKLLIQFQNNGVVDDSQLPKDRFSAERLKGVDSTLKIQPAKLEDSAVYLCASSLGGAGETQYFGPGTRLLVL.